This is a list of T cell receptor beta chains from one sample in a study of CD8 T cells in Susac syndrome. TCRdb independently ran MiXCR on the immunoSEQ multiplex PCR reads; one entry per CDR3 protein. Among about 430,000 distinct CDR3 sequences listed, 85% to 90% were seen once. Sequencing was done on a sample of CD8+ T cells from PBMCs. These receptors came from a human donor with multiple sclerosis. Both conserved end residues are trimmed from each CDR3.

TRBJ2-5 TRBV4-1 ASSQEEGGSGETQY
TRBJ1-2 TRBV3-1 ASSETGLYYGYT
TRBJ2-7 TRBV27 ASSLRGATYEQY
TRBJ1-1 TRBV10-2 ASSEGAVTNTEAF
TRBJ2-1 TRBV20-1 SARDQGGPSYNEQF
TRBJ1-6 TRBV4-1 ASSPSQDRSNSPLH
TRBJ2-7 TRBV6-5 ASSYSGISADEQY
TRBJ1-1 TRBV2 ASSEASGWGGEAF
TRBJ2-7 TRBV4-1 ASSQETGETYEQY
TRBJ1-1 TRBV30 AWSVGGTEAF
TRBJ2-5 TRBV28 ASTQNGLAGVWETQY
TRBJ2-3 TRBV27 ASAGGLGTDTQY
TRBJ1-2 TRBV27 ASSTNSQPRDRGGYT
TRBJ2-4 TRBV28 ASSGPGLAAPNIQY
TRBJ2-1 TRBV5-1 ASSPRGYNEQF
TRBJ1-1 TRBV7-9 ASSSTVGPGREAF
TRBJ2-7 TRBV4-1 ASSDLGHYEQY
TRBJ2-1 TRBV30 AWSVDEQF
TRBJ1-1 TRBV5-1 ASSLGDRGETEAF
TRBJ1-1 TRBV5-1 ASSPDGQSGSEAF
TRBJ2-7 TRBV9 ASSVDPGDSYEQY
TRBJ1-2 TRBV27 ASSLQGAPLSNYGYT
TRBJ2-7 TRBV27 ASSLPGTGNEQY
TRBJ1-6 TRBV13 ASSLGWQEINSPLH
TRBJ2-7 TRBV20-1 SASDGDKYEQY
TRBJ2-1 TRBV10-1 ASSGPRGGNEQF
TRBJ1-1 TRBV27 ASGPPGGGTEAF
TRBJ2-3 TRBV19 ASSPQIRTGEGTDTQY
TRBJ2-1 TRBV15 ATSRFRDGNNEQF
TRBJ2-2 TRBV12-3/TRBV12-4 ASSPVETDTGELF
TRBJ2-3 TRBV5-6 ASSSPWRATDTQY
TRBJ2-1 TRBV25-1 ASSEYFQQGEYNEQF
TRBJ1-2 TRBV10-2 ASSESTAGGNYGYT
TRBJ2-7 TRBV20-1 SASWGGSYEQY
TRBJ2-1 TRBV5-1 ASSPAGETYTQF
TRBJ2-1 TRBV20-1 SAQLNRGNEQF
TRBJ2-5 TRBV2 ASMRETQY
TRBJ1-5 TRBV6-1 ASTLDGSYSNQPQH
TRBJ1-2 TRBV15 ATSGGTEFSYGYT
TRBJ2-2 TRBV4-1 ASSQLTGGDEELF
TRBJ2-5 TRBV28 ASSLTGGPYQETQY
TRBJ2-3 TRBV2 ASSRTSGELDPSTDTQY
TRBJ2-2 TRBV4-1 ASSQKLAGELF
TRBJ2-7 TRBV27 ASSLTGAHGQY
TRBJ2-3 TRBV7-6 ASSLVDSGGPTDTQY
TRBJ2-3 TRBV6-1 ASSPIQADTQY
TRBJ2-7 TRBV6-2/TRBV6-3 ASSYGGRNYEQY
TRBJ1-2 TRBV20-1 SARDRGGIGGYT
TRBJ1-1 TRBV5-1 ASSLAAGQNTEAF
TRBJ1-2 TRBV12-5 ASGGGQRNHGYT
TRBJ2-7 TRBV5-1 ASSLLGGRDLDYEQY
TRBJ2-1 TRBV30 AWSPGSYNEQF
TRBJ2-6 TRBV7-9 ASSHDRISGANVLT
TRBJ1-3 TRBV4-1 ASSQETAGGNTIY
TRBJ2-3 TRBV3-1 ASSRVTSGDTDTQY
TRBJ1-6 TRBV4-1 ASSQVGYNSPLH
TRBJ1-1 TRBV2 ASKDQEDRNTEAF
TRBJ1-1 TRBV3-1 ASSGPGRAF
TRBJ2-7 TRBV23-1 ASSHPPGTLIYEQY
TRBJ2-1 TRBV14 ASSQVAEQF